The 26 T cell receptor beta chains presented below share a single source sample, sequenced in a study of shared clonotypes between healthy human individuals. Sequencing used immunoSEQ multiplex PCR; TCRdb keeps in-frame clones, though not all of them. The table has around 2,000,000 clones, 85% to 95% seen once; the top ten hold 0.1% to 0.15%. Material: naive CD4+ T cells sorted from blood. Subset described: CD45RA+ positively selected. The receptors were gathered from a man between 18 and 29 years old in good health.

The J gene is TRBJ2-1, the V gene TRBV2; D unresolved. This CDR3 has 13 amino acids. Germline values: CDR1 SNHLY, CDR2 FYNNEI. V shed 6 bases and J shed 4 bases, with 10 bases lying between them. In nucleotides, the CDR3 is TGTGCCAGCAGGAGGTCCATTTACAATGAGCAGTTCTTC. Translation gives CASRRSIYNEQFF.

This chain uses TRBV21-1 with TRBJ2-2; the table's D gene call, TRBD2, was not cross checked with the DNA. TRBV21-1 is shown as a pseudogene. The CDR3 contains 14 residues. CDR3 DNA sequence: TGTGCCAGCAGCACGGGGGTAGACACCGGGGAGCTGTTTTTT. This sequence encodes CASSTGVDTGELFF.

This clone was recorded only once. This chain connects TRBV19 to TRBJ1-2; TRBD1 matches 12 bases. The germline V gene encodes CDR1 LNHDA and CDR2 SQIVND (reference sequence). The ends lost 8 bases at V and 2 bases at J; junction bases unmatched: 6. CDR3 length equals 15 residues. This chain's CDR3 is CASRQGQGANYGYTF. In DNA form, the CDR3 reads TGTGCCAGTCGCCAGGGACAGGGGGCAAACTATGGCTACACCTTC.

The V call is TRBV5-1, the J call TRBJ2-7; 8 bases fit TRBD1. In germline, CDR1 is SGHRS, CDR2 YFSETQ. Germline trimming cut 4 bases from V and 3 bases from J; bases unmatched to any gene: 6. The CDR3 loop spans 14 amino acids. This chain's CDR3 is CASSGQGGLYEQYF. CDR3 DNA sequence: TGCGCCAGCAGCGGACAGGGAGGTCTCTACGAGCAGTACTTC.

J is TRBJ2-1 and V is TRBV5-6, with 12 bases aligning to TRBD2. V shed 0 bases, J shed 3 bases, and the junction held 4 bases outside the gene matches. This CDR3 is 17 amino acids long. Germline-derived CDR1 and CDR2 are SGHDT and YYEEEE. The CDR3 sequence is CASSLVPGLAGYNEQFF. CDR3 sequence (DNA): TGTGCCAGCAGCTTGGTTCCGGGACTAGCGGGCTACAATGAGCAGTTCTTC.

J is TRBJ2-7 and V is TRBV7-9; no reliable D call. Germline assignment: CDR1 SEHNR and CDR2 FQNEAQ (reference sequence). V shed 0 bases and J shed 4 bases, with 7 bases lying between them. The CDR3 length is 13 residues. CDR3 protein: CASSLASVYEQYF. The CDR3 DNA follows: TGTGCCAGCAGCTTAGCGAGCGTTTACGAGCAGTACTTC.

The V call is TRBV19, the J call TRBJ2-7, with D perhaps TRBD2 (6 bases). The CDR3 is made up of 14 amino acids. V lost 7 bases and J 4 bases, leaving 17 bases between the germline ends. The germline V gene encodes CDR1 LNHDA and CDR2 SQIVND (reference sequence). CDR3 in amino acids: CASTSGTPFYEQYF. In nucleotides, the CDR3 is TGTGCCAGTACCTCCGGGACTCCCTTTTACGAGCAGTACTTC.

This CDR3 reads CASSSFRGEQFF. CDR3 bases: TGTGCCAGCAGTTCCTTTAGGGGTGAGCAGTTCTTC. This sequence joins TRBV28 and TRBJ2-1, with a tentative D call TRBD1 (5 bases). The CDR3 loop spans 12 amino acids. Per the germline V gene, CDR1 is MDHEN and CDR2 is SYDVKM. V was clipped by 4 bases and J by 9 bases, with 10 bases between them.

The chain has TRBV27 and TRBJ1-1; D may be TRBD1 (5 bases). Looked up from germline, CDR1 is MNHEY and CDR2 is SMNVEV (reference sequence). There are 12 residues in the CDR3. Trimming cost V 10 bases and J 10 bases, with 19 bases left between them. CDR3 DNA sequence: TGTGCCACCACAGGCGGCCAACGGTTAGCTTTCTTT. Translating it yields CATTGGQRLAFF.

As for this clone: This clone may be a read error of a much larger clone one base away. Other DNA sequences within the sample encode an identical CDR3. The chain employs TRBV20-1 and TRBJ1-1, with unresolved D. CDR1 and CDR2 (germline): DFQATT, SNEGSKA (reference sequence). The CDR3 has 11 amino acids. V was pared by 4 bases and J by 1 base, with 4 bases between. The CDR3 DNA is TGCAGTGCTAAGGAGAACACTGAAGCTTTCTTT. This encodes CSAKENTEAFF.

This chain uses TRBV9 with TRBJ1-2, with no clear D. This CDR3 is built from 16 residues. V gave up 4 bases and J gave up 4 bases, with 20 bases separating them. Germline loops: CDR1 SGDLS, CDR2 YYNGEE. The CDR3 DNA reads as TGTGCCAGCAGCCCAGGCCAATCCAGTCCCATCTATGGCTACACCTTC. Protein sequence: CASSPGQSSPIYGYTF.

The chain carries TRBV27 and TRBJ2-3; no clear D gene. Germline-derived CDR1 and CDR2 are MNHEY and SMNVEV (reference sequence). V was shortened by 6 bases and J by 6 bases, with 4 bases between the two germline ends. The CDR3 spans 10 residues. Written as DNA, the CDR3 is TGTGCCAGCAGGGAGGATACGCAGTATTTT. Amino acids: CASREDTQYF.

This chain connects TRBV19 to TRBJ2-7, with 10 bases identical to TRBD1. This CDR3 contains 15 residues. Germline V gives CDR1 LNHDA, CDR2 SQIVND (reference sequence). After removal of 6 bases from V and 3 bases from J, the junction contained 8 bases not matched to a gene. CDR3 nucleotide sequence: TGTGCCAGTAGGGGACAGGGGTCGGGAAACTACGAGCAGTACTTC. Translated, it gives CASRGQGSGNYEQYF.

The J gene is TRBJ2-5, the V gene TRBV5-4, with D perhaps matching TRBD2 (6 bases). Germline V lookup: CDR1 SGHNT, CDR2 YYREEE (reference sequence). This CDR3 comprises 14 residues. Trimming removed 4 bases from V and 5 bases from J, with 15 bases in between. This CDR3 reads CASSTQTGEETQYF. The CDR3 bases are TGTGCCAGCAGCACACAGACGGGGGAGGAGACCCAGTACTTC.

The chain recombines TRBV30 with TRBJ2-2; the D gene is possibly TRBD2 (5 bases). V was pared by 3 bases and J by 2 bases, with 10 bases between. The CDR3 is made up of 14 amino acids. The germline V gene encodes CDR1 GTSNPN and CDR2 SVGIG (reference sequence). This CDR3 reads CAWRGSGNTGELFF. The DNA of the CDR3 is TGTGCCTGGAGGGGAAGCGGAAACACCGGGGAGCTGTTTTTT.

This chain joins TRBV18 and TRBJ2-7; the match to TRBD1 covers 8 bases. V lost 5 bases to trimming and J lost 9 bases; unmatched junction nucleotides: 15. Germline lookup yields CDR1 KGHSH and CDR2 LQKENI. The CDR3 sequence is 15 residues long. The CDR3, as DNA: TGTGCCAGCTCAGACGACAGGGGACTCTACGAGCGGCAGTACTTC. Its protein is CASSDDRGLYERQYF.

The rearrangement joins TRBV30 to TRBJ2-5; D remains ambiguous. Germline assignment: CDR1 GTSNPN and CDR2 SVGIG (reference sequence). The CDR3 totals 11 residues. V shed 4 bases and J shed 4 bases, with 7 bases lying between them. Here the CDR3 DNA reads TGTGCCTGGAAGACCCGAGAGACCCAGTACTTC. This translates into CAWKTRETQYF. Drawing the rest from reference TRBV30 and TRBJ2-5, the complete variable domain is SQTIHQWPATLVQPVGSPLSLECTVEGTSNPNLYWYRQAAGRGLQLLFYSVGIGQISSEVPQNLSASRPQDRQFILSSKKLLLSDSGFYLCAWKTRETQYFGPGTRLLVL.

The genes are TRBV7-2 and TRBJ2-1; possibly TRBD2 for D (5 bases). Germline loops: CDR1 SGHTA, CDR2 FQGNSA. CDR3 length equals 13 residues. With 8 bases removed from V and 6 bases from J, the gap between germline ends came to 14 bases. CDR3 residues: CASRLIARNEQFF. CDR3 nucleotides: TGTGCCAGCCGCCTTATAGCGCGCAATGAGCAGTTCTTC.

This clone was counted once. This CDR3 is also generated by other DNA sequences in the sample. The rearrangement joins TRBV25-1 to TRBJ1-5, with 7 bases aligning to TRBD1. The V gene end was trimmed by 4 bases and the J gene end by 3 bases; junction bases not matched to a gene: 3. The germline CDR1 and CDR2 sequences are MGHDK and SYGVNS. This CDR3 has 14 amino acids. The CDR3 is CASSGTGFNQPQHF. CDR3 nucleotides: TGTGCCAGCAGTGGGACAGGCTTCAATCAGCCCCAGCATTTT.

The chain combines TRBV2 with TRBJ2-7; a weak D match, TRBD1 (6 bases). Per the germline V gene, CDR1 is SNHLY and CDR2 is FYNNEI. Trimming took off 7 bases at V and 4 bases at J, with 11 bases between the two ends. This CDR3 is 12 amino acids long. Written as DNA, the CDR3 is TGTGCCAGCACCGAACAGGGATACGAGCAGTACTTC. Protein product: CASTEQGYEQYF.

V and J are TRBV21-1 and TRBJ1-2; the D call in the table, TRBD1, was not verified against the DNA. TRBV21-1 constitutes a pseudogene. The CDR3 sequence is 17 residues long. The CDR3 is CASSKMTPAGQTYGYTF. For the CDR3, the DNA is TGTGCCAGCAGCAAAATGACACCCGCTGGACAGACCTATGGCTACACCTTC.

The V call is TRBV29-1, the J call TRBJ2-6; 7 nucleotides line up with TRBD1. The CDR3 is 16 amino acids. Germline V gene sequence: CDR1 SQVTM, CDR2 ANQGSEA. The V and J ends lost 6 bases and 0 bases, in that order; junction bases with no gene match: 8. CDR3 amino acids: CSVSRTGPSGANVLTF. CDR3 DNA: TGCAGCGTCAGCCGGACAGGCCCCTCTGGGGCCAACGTCCTGACTTTC.

Concerning this clone itself: Other DNA sequences in this specimen translate into the identical CDR3. The rearrangement links TRBV5-1 to TRBJ2-7; TRBD2 matches 7 bases. J was trimmed by 2 bases and V by 0 bases; bases with no gene match: 5. Germline V gene lookup returns CDR1 SGHRS and CDR2 YFSETQ. CDR3 length: 15 residues. CDR3 in DNA: TGCGCCAGCAGCTTGGAGTCTAGCGGACCCTACGAGCAGTACTTC. Its protein is CASSLESSGPYEQYF.

This chain uses TRBV4-3 with TRBJ2-7; D unclear. CDR3 length: 16 amino acids. Germline V gives CDR1 LGHNA, CDR2 YSLEER. Trimming took 0 bases from V and 1 from J, leaving 13 bases between them. DNA for the CDR3: TGCGCCAGCAGCCAAGATCAACTACCTAATTCCTACGAGCAGTACTTC. As protein: CASSQDQLPNSYEQYF.

In regard to this clone: Different DNA sequences within this sample yield the same CDR3. The V and J genes are TRBV10-3 and TRBJ1-2, with TRBD1 matching over 7 bases. Trimming at V came to 4 bases and at J to 5 bases, leaving 4 bases not matched to a gene. CDR1 and CDR2 from the germline V gene are ENHRY and SYGVKD. The CDR3 extends over 13 amino acids. Here the CDR3 DNA reads TGTGCCATCAGTGGAACAGGGGATTATGGCTACACCTTC. It yields the protein CAISGTGDYGYTF.

The chain combines TRBV7-9 with TRBJ2-3; possibly TRBD2 for D (6 bases). The V end was cut by 5 bases, the J end by 15 bases, with 27 bases between. The CDR3 runs to 15 residues. Germline V gene sequence: CDR1 SEHNR, CDR2 FQNEAQ (reference sequence). CDR3 sequence: CASSPSGSRRGVYYF. The DNA of the CDR3 is TGTGCCAGCAGCCCCTCCGGTTCCCGACGCGGGGTTTACTATTTT.